A single sample is the source of the 30 T cell receptor beta chains below, sequenced in a study of identical twins. TCRdb ran MiXCR on the 5' RACE reads and lists one entry per CDR3 protein. Of some 440,000 distinct CDR3 sequences listed, around 24% are singletons. These data are also associated with another study on T cells expressing NK-cell markers.

The source material was CD4+ T cells sorted from blood. These receptors were obtained from a woman aged 18-29 years in good health.

This clonotype was recorded a few times. The genes are TRBV20-1 and TRBJ2-1; the D gene is possibly TRBD1 (5 bases). The V gene's germline CDR1 is DFQATT and CDR2 SNEGSKA (reference sequence). This CDR3 spans 13 amino acids. With 7 bases removed from V and 2 bases from J, the gap between germline ends came to 12 bases. CDR3 region: CSGARGTYNEQFF. CDR3 nucleotides: TGCAGTGGGGCTAGGGGAACCTACAATGAGCAGTTCTTC.

This clonotype has more than one count but fewer than ten. V is TRBV5-1 and J is TRBJ2-7; D ambiguous. V dropped 0 bases and J dropped 5 bases, with 9 bases sitting between them. Germline V gene data show CDR1 as SGHRS and CDR2 as YFSETQ. The CDR3 runs 13 residues. The CDR3 region has the DNA TGCGCCAGCAGCTTGGAGGGATCGAACGAGCAGTACTTC. It yields the protein CASSLEGSNEQYF.

V is TRBV4-3 and J is TRBJ2-7, with 8 positions matching TRBD1. The CDR3 contains 15 residues. Trimming at V came to 4 bases and at J to 5 bases, leaving 10 bases not matched to a gene. Germline CDR1 and CDR2: LGHNA and YSLEER. CDR3 loop: CASSRTRTGTNEQYF. Written as DNA, the CDR3 is TGCGCCAGCAGCCGCACAAGGACAGGGACCAACGAGCAGTACTTC.

The chain recombines TRBV6-1 with TRBJ2-1; 9 nucleotides agree with TRBD2. V shed 6 bases, J shed 9 bases, and the junction held 12 bases outside the gene matches. Germline CDR1 is MNHNS and CDR2 is SASEGT. The CDR3 runs to 15 residues. CDR3 in amino acids: CASSLTAGGAAEQFF. The DNA for the CDR3 is TGTGCCAGCAGCCTTACGGCGGGGGGGGCCGCTGAGCAGTTCTTC.

The gene calls are TRBV29-1 and TRBJ2-5; 10 nucleotides match TRBD1. V lost 4 bases to trimming and J lost 7 bases; unmatched junction nucleotides: 9. Germline V gene data show CDR1 as SQVTM and CDR2 as ANQGSEA. The CDR3 totals 14 residues. The CDR3 bases are TGCAGCGTTGTGTCTCGACAGGGGGCTGCGACCCAGTACTTC. Translating gives CSVVSRQGAATQYF.

In this sample, this clonotype turned up a few times. The rearrangement uses TRBV12-3 or TRBV12-4 and TRBJ2-1; D gene uncertain. V lost 10 bases and J 5 bases, leaving 12 bases between the germline ends. The CDR3 consists of 12 residues. The CDR3 sequence: CATRSINNEQFF. The CDR3 coding sequence is TGTGCCACTCGCTCTATTAACAATGAGCAGTTCTTC.

This clonotype was observed a handful of times. The chain is built from TRBV5-1 and TRBJ2-1; 7 bases line up with TRBD2. The CDR3 runs 15 residues. The V gene's germline CDR1 is SGHRS and CDR2 YFSETQ. V dropped 3 bases and J dropped 4; count of bases not matched to a gene: 7. The CDR3: CASSYQGGGYNEQFF. The CDR3, as DNA: TGCGCCAGCAGCTATCAAGGCGGGGGATACAATGAGCAGTTCTTC.

V usage is TRBV15 and J usage is TRBJ2-7; no firm D call. The CDR3 covers 14 residues. Trimming stripped 0 bases from V and 0 bases from J, with 6 bases between. Germline loops: CDR1 LNHNV, CDR2 YYDKDF (reference sequence). This CDR3 reads CATSRDTRSYEQYF. CDR3 bases: TGTGCCACCAGCAGAGACACTCGCTCCTACGAGCAGTACTTC.

The table lists this clonotype with a count of one. The chain uses TRBV5-5 and TRBJ2-2; either TRBD1 or TRBD2 may supply D (5 bases each). Trimming left V 1 base short and J 5 bases short, with 12 bases between. Germline loops: CDR1 SGHKS, CDR2 YYEKEE (reference sequence). This CDR3 comprises 15 residues. This CDR3 is CASSLLLWGTGELFF. The CDR3 nucleotides are TGTGCCAGCAGCTTGCTCCTTTGGGGGACCGGGGAGCTGTTTTTT.

This clonotype was counted many times. The chain has TRBV20-1 and TRBJ2-7, with D possibly matching TRBD2 (5 bases). Trimming took 5 bases from V and 5 from J, leaving 19 bases between them. CDR1 and CDR2 (germline): DFQATT, SNEGSKA (reference sequence). This CDR3 comprises 14 residues. CDR3 nucleotide sequence: TGCAGTGCTGCACAGCGGCTCCTTACAAACGAGCAGTACTTC. Its protein is CSAAQRLLTNEQYF.

The table lists this clonotype with a few counts. The chain carries TRBV12-3 or TRBV12-4 and TRBJ2-2, with D unresolved. Trimming pared 3 bases from V and 8 bases from J, leaving 13 bases between. This CDR3 is 14 amino acids long. CDR3 nucleotides: TGTGCCAGCAGTTTCGAAGACCCGTATGGGGAGCTGTTTTTT. It specifies CASSFEDPYGELFF.

This chain uses TRBV20-1 with TRBJ2-7, with 8 bases identical to TRBD1. V shed 5 bases and J 5 bases; nucleotides not matched to a gene: 8. The CDR3 has 13 amino acids. Germline V gives CDR1 DFQATT, CDR2 SNEGSKA (reference sequence). Here the CDR3 DNA reads TGCAGTGCTGAAAGGACAGGGTGGGACGAGCAGTACTTC. It is translated as CSAERTGWDEQYF.

The chain employs TRBV20-1 and TRBJ2-4, with D possibly matching TRBD1 (5 bases). There are 12 residues in the CDR3. Germline CDR1 DFQATT, CDR2 SNEGSKA (reference sequence). V lost 3 bases, J lost 8 bases, and 11 bases lay in between. In DNA, the CDR3 is TGCAGTGCTAGGATTAGGGGTTACATTCAGTACTTC. Protein sequence: CSARIRGYIQYF.

The chain uses TRBV6-5 and TRBJ2-1, with a weak D call TRBD1 (6 bases). Trimming took 5 bases from V and 13 from J, leaving 15 bases between them. The V gene's germline CDR1 is MNHEY and CDR2 SVGAGI. This CDR3 is 12 amino acids long. The CDR3 DNA is TGTGCCAGCAGTCCCCAACAGGGTCGACAGTTCTTC. Its protein is CASSPQQGRQFF.

This clonotype was picked up a small number of times. The chain has TRBV20-1 and TRBJ2-7; 9 bases are shared with TRBD1. The CDR3 totals 14 residues. The V gene end was trimmed by 3 bases and the J gene end by 1 base; junction bases not matched to a gene: 4. Germline assignment: CDR1 DFQATT and CDR2 SNEGSKA (reference sequence). The CDR3, as DNA: TGCAGTGCTAGGTCCGGGACAGGGTCCTACGAGCAGTACTTC. This sequence encodes CSARSGTGSYEQYF.

The chain is built from TRBV5-1 and TRBJ2-3, with a possible D match to TRBD2 (6 bases). CDR3 length: 14 amino acids. Looked up from germline, CDR1 is SGHRS and CDR2 is YFSETQ. Trimming pared 4 bases from V and 3 bases from J, leaving 12 bases between. The CDR3 coding sequence is TGCGCCAGCAGCGACCCCCGGGAGACAGATACGCAGTATTTT. Translating gives CASSDPRETDTQYF. Full variable domain (outside the CDR3, taken from reference TRBV5-1 and TRBJ2-3): KAGVTQTPRYLIKTRGQQVTLSCSPISGHRSVSWYQQTPGQGLQFLFEYFSETQRNKGNFPGRFSGRQFSNSRSEMNVSTLELGDSALYLCASSDPRETDTQYFGPGTRLTVL.

V gene TRBV7-6 combines with J gene TRBJ1-1; D is ambiguous. Between the trimmed V and J ends, which lost 1 base and 1 base, there was a span of 7 bases. This CDR3 comprises 14 residues. Germline CDR1 and CDR2: SGHVS and FNYEAQ. The CDR3 bases are TGTGCCAGCAGCTTAGGTACGTGGAACACTGAAGCTTTCTTT. Encoded protein: CASSLGTWNTEAFF. The entire variable domain, with the rest obtained from reference TRBV7-6 and TRBJ1-1, is as follows: GAGVSQSPRYKVTKRGQDVALRCDPISGHVSLYWYRQALGQGPEFLTYFNYEAQQDKSGLPNDRFSAERPEGSISTLTIQRTEQRDSAMYRCASSLGTWNTEAFFGQGTRLTVV.

The chain employs TRBV20-1 and TRBJ1-2; unclear D gene. The CDR3 has 12 residues. Germline loops: CDR1 DFQATT, CDR2 SNEGSKA (reference sequence). The ends were cut back, 6 bases at V and 4 bases at J, with 12 bases in the middle. As DNA, the CDR3 is TGCAGTGCCCCGATACAGTCCTATGGCTACACCTTC. Translating it yields CSAPIQSYGYTF.

The rearrangement links TRBV29-1 to TRBJ1-3; no firm D call. V was cut by 7 bases and J by 0 bases, with 19 bases left in between. This CDR3 spans 16 amino acids. Per germline, CDR1 SQVTM and CDR2 ANQGSEA. The CDR3 loop reads CSAILHGVGSGNTIYF. In DNA form, the CDR3 reads TGCAGCGCTATTTTGCACGGGGTAGGCTCTGGAAACACCATATATTTT.

This clonotype was seen more than once but under ten times. V gene TRBV12-3 or TRBV12-4 combines with J gene TRBJ2-2; 7 bases fit TRBD2. After removal of 11 bases from V and 7 bases from J, the junction contained 7 bases not matched to a gene. This CDR3 region has 12 residues. The CDR3 DNA is TGTGCCTCAATGGCGGGGGTCGGGGAGCTGTTTTTT. This encodes CASMAGVGELFF.

The CDR3 DNA follows: TGTGCCAGCAGAACTCGGGACAAGGCCTACGAGCAGTACTTC. Residues: CASRTRDKAYEQYF. The chain uses TRBV6-2 or TRBV6-3 and TRBJ2-7; tentatively, D is TRBD1 (6 bases). This CDR3 region has 14 residues. CDR1 and CDR2 from the germline V gene are MNHEY and SVGEGT. Trimming stripped 6 bases from V and 2 bases from J, with 14 bases between.

This clonotype turned up a few times. DNA of the CDR3: TGTGCCAGCAGCCAAGTCGGGGCGGGGGAGCAGTTCTTC. Its protein is CASSQVGAGEQFF. This rearrangement joins TRBV14 to TRBJ2-1; possible D gene TRBD2, 6 bases. The CDR3 sequence is 13 residues long. Trimming pared 1 base from V and 10 bases from J, leaving 11 bases between. From germline, CDR1 is SGHDN and CDR2 FVKESK. The entire variable domain, with the rest obtained from reference TRBV14 and TRBJ2-1, is as follows: EAGVTQFPSHSVIEKGQTVTLRCDPISGHDNLYWYRRVMGKEIKFLLHFVKESKQDESGMPNNRFLAERTGGTYSTLKVQPAELEDSGVYFCASSQVGAGEQFFGPGTRLTVL.

The CDR3 DNA sequence: TGTGCCAGCAGCGTAGGATTAGGGTTGACCGGGGAGCTGTTTTTT. Its translation: CASSVGLGLTGELFF. The chain has TRBV9 and TRBJ2-2; D remains unclear. Trimming took 0 bases from V and 5 from J, leaving 11 bases between them. The CDR3 sequence is 15 residues long. Germline lookup yields CDR1 SGDLS and CDR2 YYNGEE.

The rearrangement uses TRBV18 and TRBJ2-7; D unresolved. The germline gives CDR1 KGHSH, CDR2 LQKENI. Trimming took off 0 bases at V and 0 bases at J, with 6 bases between the two ends. The CDR3 spans 14 residues. CDR3 DNA sequence: TGTGCCAGCTCACCACCAGGCCTCTCCTACGAGCAGTACTTC. This translates into CASSPPGLSYEQYF.

The chain couples TRBV5-1 to TRBJ2-7; 9 nucleotides line up with TRBD1. The CDR3 runs to 14 residues. CDR1 is SGHRS and CDR2 is YFSETQ in the germline V gene. With V trimmed by 4 bases and J by 5 bases, 7 bases remained unmatched. The CDR3 region has the DNA TGCGCCAGCAGCGCCGGTGGACAGGGGAACGAGCAGTACTTC. Amino acid sequence: CASSAGGQGNEQYF.

This clonotype was seen a handful of times. This sequence joins TRBV9 and TRBJ2-5; 8 bases map to TRBD2. The CDR3 totals 15 residues. Germline CDR1 and CDR2: SGDLS and YYNGEE. J gave up 3 bases and V 1 base, and 5 bases lay outside the gene matches. CDR3 amino acids: CASSVSPAGEETQYF. For the CDR3, the DNA is TGTGCCAGCAGCGTAAGTCCAGCGGGGGAAGAGACCCAGTACTTC. Supplemented by reference TRBV9 and TRBJ2-5, the full variable domain reads DSGVTQTPKHLITATGQRVTLRCSPRSGDLSVYWYQQSLDQGLQFLIQYYNGEERAKGNILERFSAQQFPDLHSELNLSSLELGDSALYFCASSVSPAGEETQYFGPGTRLLVL.

A word on this clonotype: Compared with germline, one end of the junction differs, possibly owing to a read error. The rearrangement uses TRBV20-1 and TRBJ2-2; 14 bases map to TRBD2. This CDR3 is built from 17 residues. In germline, CDR1 is DFQATT, CDR2 SNEGSKA (reference sequence). The CDR3 DNA is TGCAGTGCCAGAGGGACTAGCGGGAGCGGCCGGGGCGGGGAGCTGTTTTTT. This encodes CSARGTSGSGRGGELFF.

This chain connects TRBV9 to TRBJ2-1, with a possible D match to TRBD2 (6 bases). Germline loops: CDR1 SGDLS, CDR2 YYNGEE. V was trimmed by 3 bases and J by 3 bases, leaving 13 bases between them. This CDR3 has 15 residues. CDR3: CASSEGPGVYNEQFF. The CDR3 DNA reads TGTGCCAGCAGCGAGGGTCCGGGGGTCTACAATGAGCAGTTCTTC.

The rearrangement uses TRBV6-2 or TRBV6-3 and TRBJ2-1, with D perhaps matching TRBD2 (5 bases). V was trimmed by 6 bases and J by 6 bases, leaving 12 bases between them. This CDR3 has 13 residues. Germline V lookup: CDR1 MNHEY, CDR2 SVGEGT. In DNA, the CDR3 is TGTGCCAGCAGGGTCCAGCGGACCAATGAGCAGTTCTTC. Protein product: CASRVQRTNEQFF.

This clonotype was found a few times. The chain employs TRBV7-9 and TRBJ2-7; D is perhaps TRBD2 (6 bases). Trimming took off 2 bases at V and 2 bases at J, with 13 bases between the two ends. This CDR3 has 15 amino acids. Germline CDR1 and CDR2: SEHNR and FQNEAQ (reference sequence). The CDR3 sequence: CASSLTGTLAYEQYF. In nucleotides, the CDR3 is TGTGCCAGCAGCTTAACCGGGACTCTCGCCTACGAGCAGTACTTC.